These 3 T cell receptor beta chains were all obtained from the same sample, sequenced in a study of control samples from healthy donors and cancer patients. Some clones are missing from TCRdb's copy, which holds only in-frame ones; the method was immunoSEQ multiplex PCR. The data show approximately 70,000 clones, 65% to 85% seen once. The sequencing input was blood. These receptors were collected from a man aged 55 to 70 in good health.

The gene calls are TRBV5-5 and TRBJ1-1, with 8 bases matching TRBD1. V dropped 0 bases and J dropped 6; count of bases not matched to a gene: 7. Germline CDR1 is SGHKS and CDR2 is YYEKEE (reference sequence). This CDR3 region has 15 residues. The CDR3 DNA follows: TGTGCCAGCAGCTTGGCCTTGACAGGGGTCTCTGAAGCTTTCTTT. As protein: CASSLALTGVSEAFF.

The rearrangement links TRBV12-5 to TRBJ1-1, with D tentatively TRBD1 (5 bases). The CDR3 extends over 14 amino acids. Germline V gene data show CDR1 as LGHNT and CDR2 as FRNRAP. With 4 bases removed from V and 1 base from J, the gap between germline ends came to 10 bases. CDR3 nucleotide sequence: TGTGCTAGTGGTTCGACGGGACCGAACACTGAAGCTTTCTTT. Its translation is CASGSTGPNTEAFF.

The chain recombines TRBV7-8 with TRBJ2-7; 11 positions agree with TRBD2. This CDR3 is 18 amino acids long. Germline loops: CDR1 SGHVS, CDR2 FQNEAQ. V trimming: 1 base; J trimming: 4 bases; junction bases outside the gene matches: 12. This chain's CDR3 is CASSLVGSGRARFYEQYF. The CDR3 DNA sequence: TGTGCCAGCAGCTTAGTGGGTAGCGGGAGGGCCCGATTTTACGAGCAGTACTTC.